Shown below are 16 T cell receptor beta chains from a single sample sequenced in a study of blood T cell repertoires in COVID-19. Generated by immunoSEQ multiplex PCR, the TCRdb table keeps only in-frame clones and is missing some. The sample records over 200,000 clones, less than 85% being singletons. The sequencing sample was made of peripheral blood. These receptors were collected from a woman in her 70s with active or convalescent COVID-19.

Details on this clone: Distinct nucleotide sequences in the sample also encode this CDR3. This sequence joins TRBV3-1 (or the pseudogene TRBV3-2) and TRBJ2-3; 11 nucleotides line up with TRBD2. CDR1 and CDR2 from the germline V gene are LGHDT and YNNKEL (reference sequence). This CDR3 contains 15 residues. V lost 4 bases and J lost 3; bases outside the gene matches: 3. The CDR3 sequence: CASSRRTSGTDTQYF. The CDR3 bases are TGTGCCAGCAGCCGACGGACTAGCGGGACAGATACGCAGTATTTT.

CDR3 amino acids: CATSVRTSGRGNNEQFF. The CDR3 DNA sequence: TGTGCCACCAGCGTCCGGACTAGCGGGAGAGGAAACAATGAGCAGTTCTTC. The chain joins TRBV15 to TRBJ2-1; 13 bases match TRBD2. The CDR3 has 17 amino acids. Germline assignment: CDR1 LNHNV and CDR2 YYDKDF (reference sequence). Trimming removed 5 bases from V and 5 bases from J; junction bases left unmatched: 9.

The V and J genes are TRBV5-4 and TRBJ2-6; weak D call: TRBD2 (7 bases). Germline CDR1 reads SGHNT; CDR2 reads YYREEE (reference sequence). V gave up 4 bases and J gave up 0 bases, with 17 bases separating them. This CDR3 is built from 18 residues. The CDR3 loop reads CASSRGGASFSGANVLTF. The DNA of the CDR3 is TGTGCCAGCAGCAGGGGGGGGGCCTCATTCTCTGGGGCCAACGTCCTGACTTTC.

The chain combines TRBV6-5 with TRBJ1-1, with 7 bases that match TRBD1. CDR3 length: 15 residues. The junction had 5 bases not matched to a gene; V was cut back by 1 base and J by 3 bases. Germline V gives CDR1 MNHEY, CDR2 SVGAGI. The CDR3 protein is CASSYYRQGHTEAFF. As DNA, the CDR3 is TGTGCCAGCAGTTACTATAGACAGGGACACACTGAAGCTTTCTTT.

V and J are TRBV4-2 and TRBJ2-3; TRBD2 aligns across 7 bases. Losses at the gene ends were 5 bases for V and 1 base for J; bases not matched to a gene: 12. The CDR3 sequence is 17 residues long. CDR1 is LGHNA, CDR2 YNFKEQ, per germline. The CDR3 DNA sequence: TGTGCCAGCAGCTCCACAGGCTCGGGGGGAGGCACAGATACGCAGTATTTT. Translated, it gives CASSSTGSGGGTDTQYF.

This chain links TRBV5-4 with TRBJ2-1; D call uncertain. Germline V gives CDR1 SGHNT, CDR2 YYREEE (reference sequence). The CDR3 contains 15 residues. V lost 0 bases and J lost 0, with 7 bases in between. CDR3 amino acids: CASSLDKNSYNEQFF. The CDR3 coding sequence is TGTGCCAGCAGCTTGGACAAAAACTCCTACAATGAGCAGTTCTTC.

The V call is TRBV3-1 (or the pseudogene TRBV3-2), the J call TRBJ2-2; 7 bases are shared with TRBD2. CDR1 LGHDT and CDR2 YNNKEL come from the germline V gene (reference sequence). There are 16 residues in the CDR3. J was trimmed by 0 bases and V by 4 bases; bases with no gene match: 5. The CDR3 sequence: CASSPQRGSNTGELFF. CDR3 sequence (DNA): TGTGCCAGCAGCCCTCAGCGGGGTTCGAACACCGGGGAGCTGTTTTTT.

There are a few counts of this clone. The chain links TRBV9 to TRBJ2-3; maybe TRBD1 (5 bases). Germline lookup yields CDR1 SGDLS and CDR2 YYNGEE. V lost 2 bases, J lost 4 bases, and 11 bases lay in between. The CDR3 runs to 14 residues. CDR3: CASSVSGASDTQYF. The CDR3 DNA reads as TGTGCCAGCAGCGTTTCTGGGGCGTCAGATACGCAGTATTTT. Full variable domain (outside the CDR3, taken from reference TRBV9 and TRBJ2-3): DSGVTQTPKHLITATGQRVTLRCSPRSGDLSVYWYQQSLDQGLQFLIQYYNGEERAKGNILERFSAQQFPDLHSELNLSSLELGDSALYFCASSVSGASDTQYFGPGTRLTVL.

The chain couples TRBV28 to TRBJ1-1, with no clear D. The germline V gene encodes CDR1 MDHEN and CDR2 SYDVKM. Trimming shortened V by 5 bases and J by 1 base, and 11 bases separated the two germline ends. The CDR3 extends over 14 amino acids. This CDR3 reads CASSPPSSNTEAFF. The CDR3 DNA reads TGTGCCAGCAGTCCCCCCTCCTCGAACACTGAAGCTTTCTTT.

The V call is TRBV5-6, the J call TRBJ2-7; a possible D gene is TRBD2 (7 bases). With 6 bases removed from V and 7 bases from J, the gap between germline ends came to 20 bases. CDR1 and CDR2 (germline): SGHDT, YYEEEE. The CDR3 has 14 residues. The CDR3 sequence: CASNTKWRGGEQYF. The CDR3 DNA reads TGTGCCAGCAACACAAAGTGGAGGGGGGGAGAGCAGTACTTC.

In its sample, this clone was seen once. Distinct nucleotide sequences in the sample also encode this CDR3. This sequence joins TRBV28 and TRBJ1-2; 7 positions match TRBD1. CDR1 is MDHEN and CDR2 is SYDVKM in the germline V gene. Unmatched junction bases numbered 0, after V lost 3 bases and J lost 2 bases. This CDR3 comprises 13 residues. The CDR3, as DNA: TGTGCCAGCAGTTTGGGACAGAACTATGGCTACACCTTC. Translated: CASSLGQNYGYTF.

This sequence joins TRBV5-1 and TRBJ2-1; the D gene is possibly TRBD2 (6 bases). Trimming shortened V by 3 bases and J by 2 bases, and 12 bases separated the two germline ends. This CDR3 region has 15 residues. Germline V gene sequence: CDR1 SGHRS, CDR2 YFSETQ. The CDR3 loop reads CASSWIAVTYNEQFF. The CDR3 nucleotides are TGCGCCAGCAGCTGGATAGCGGTTACCTACAATGAGCAGTTCTTC.

The chain carries TRBV30 and TRBJ1-4; D uncertain. The CDR3 contains 13 residues. Germline lookup yields CDR1 GTSNPN and CDR2 SVGIG (reference sequence). V lost 7 bases to trimming and J lost 8 bases, with 17 bases between them. The CDR3 sequence is CALTPISEEKLFF. In DNA form, the CDR3 reads TGTGCCTTGACACCCATTTCCGAGGAAAAACTGTTTTTT.

The rearrangement links TRBV30 to TRBJ2-5, with D unclear. The CDR3 is 14 residues long. Germline lookup yields CDR1 GTSNPN and CDR2 SVGIG (reference sequence). V was pared by 4 bases and J by 1 base, with 13 bases between. The CDR3 protein is CAWNHGGFQETQYF. The DNA for the CDR3 is TGTGCCTGGAACCACGGCGGTTTCCAAGAGACCCAGTACTTC.

This CDR3 reads CASSYMAGLPPEQYF. As DNA, the CDR3 is TGTGCCAGCAGTTACATGGCAGGGCTTCCCCCCGAGCAGTACTTC. The chain recombines TRBV6-2 or TRBV6-3 with TRBJ2-7, with D maybe TRBD1 (5 bases). The CDR3 sequence is 15 residues long. Germline V gene lookup returns CDR1 MNHEY and CDR2 SVGEGT. Trimming took off 2 bases at V and 6 bases at J, with 17 bases between the two ends.

V usage is TRBV15 and J usage is TRBJ1-5, with D maybe TRBD1 (6 bases). Germline CDR1 and CDR2: LNHNV and YYDKDF (reference sequence). This CDR3 region has 13 residues. Trimming removed 4 bases from V and 4 bases from J, with 8 bases in between. The CDR3 loop is CATSTGANQPQHF. The DNA of the CDR3 is TGTGCCACCAGCACAGGGGCGAATCAGCCCCAGCATTTT.